Each of the 11 T cell receptor beta chains below was sequenced from the same sample in a study of cytomegalovirus exposure and HLA in healthy donors. It was with 60 Vbeta and 13 Jbeta primers that the PCR ran. Data came from immunoSEQ multiplex PCR; TCRdb stores just in-frame clones and leaves some out. This table holds more than 150,000 clones, over 70% found once. The sequenced sample was PBMCs. Receptors were obtained from a woman younger than 30 in good health and CMV-seropositive.

The rearrangement joins TRBV30 to TRBJ1-1; D is uncertain. The CDR3 totals 13 residues. Germline values: CDR1 GTSNPN, CDR2 SVGIG (reference sequence). Trimming removed 1 base at V and 1 base at J, with 7 bases between. CDR3 nucleotide sequence: TGTGCCTGGAGTGCCACGGGGAACACTGAAGCTTTCTTT. It specifies CAWSATGNTEAFF. Filled out from reference TRBV30 and TRBJ1-1, the complete variable domain reads SQTIHQWPATLVQPVGSPLSLECTVEGTSNPNLYWYRQAAGRGLQLLFYSVGIGQISSEVPQNLSASRPQDRQFILSSKKLLLSDSGFYLCAWSATGNTEAFFGQGTRLTVV.

This rearrangement joins TRBV11-2 to TRBJ2-7; possibly TRBD2 for D (6 bases). CDR3 length: 15 residues. The germline CDR1 and CDR2 sequences are SGHAT and FQNNGV. The germline V and J ends were trimmed by 3 bases and 4 bases, with 16 bases remaining between them. Here the CDR3 reads CASSFGPVAGYEQYV. The CDR3 nucleotides are TGTGCCAGCAGCTTTGGCCCTGTTGCGGGATACGAGCAGTACGTC.

This clone was counted between two and nine times. J is TRBJ2-3 and V is TRBV11-2; no firm D call. Germline V lookup: CDR1 SGHAT, CDR2 FQNNGV. The CDR3 length is 12 residues. V lost 8 bases, J lost 2 bases, and 8 bases lay in between. The CDR3 nucleotides are TGTGCCAGCTCTAGTAACACAGATACGCAGTATTTT. Protein: CASSSNTDTQYF.

This clone was recorded only once. The chain uses TRBV7-9 and TRBJ2-7; a possible D gene is TRBD2 (6 bases). The CDR3 runs to 16 residues. The V end was cut by 5 bases, the J end by 3 bases, with 20 bases between. CDR1 is SEHNR and CDR2 is FQNEAQ in the germline V gene (reference sequence). The CDR3, as DNA: TGTGCCAGCAGCCAGATTGGACTACGGTTAGTCTACGAGCAGTACTTC. Protein sequence: CASSQIGLRLVYEQYF.

V gene TRBV6-1 combines with J gene TRBJ2-1, with 13 bases lining up with TRBD2. CDR3 size: 15 residues. From germline, CDR1 is MNHNS and CDR2 SASEGT. Losses at the gene ends were 5 bases for V and 2 bases for J; bases not matched to a gene: 0. CDR3 loop: CASSTSGGAYNEQFF. The CDR3 DNA is TGTGCCAGCAGTACTAGCGGGGGGGCCTACAATGAGCAGTTCTTC.

This clone has only a few counts. The chain couples TRBV11-2 to TRBJ1-2, with D perhaps matching TRBD1 (5 bases). Germline loops: CDR1 SGHAT, CDR2 FQNNGV. Trimming took 5 bases from V and 4 from J, leaving 26 bases between them. The CDR3 spans 18 residues. The CDR3 protein is CASSRTTTDNLTPYGYTF. The CDR3 DNA reads as TGTGCCAGCAGCCGGACAACCACGGACAACCTGACTCCCTATGGCTACACCTTC. Complete variable domain (other parts from reference TRBV11-2 and TRBJ1-2): EAGVAQSPRYKIIEKRQSVAFWCNPISGHATLYWYQQILGQGPKLLIQFQNNGVVDDSQLPKDRFSAERLKGVDSTLKIQPAKLEDSAVYLCASSRTTTDNLTPYGYTFGSGTRLTVV.

The rearrangement uses TRBV6-1 and TRBJ2-6, with a tentative D call TRBD2 (5 bases). The germline V gene has CDR1 MNHNS and CDR2 SASEGT. This CDR3 is built from 15 residues. V lost 11 bases and J 1 base, leaving 15 bases between the germline ends. CDR3 DNA: TGTGCCGGCACGCCTACTAGTTCTGGGGCCAACGTCCTGACTTTC. This translates into CAGTPTSSGANVLTF.

The chain links TRBV2 to TRBJ1-5, with 8 bases that match TRBD1. From germline, CDR1 is SNHLY and CDR2 FYNNEI. CDR3 length: 15 amino acids. V shed 6 bases and J 2 bases; nucleotides not matched to a gene: 6. CDR3 DNA sequence: TGTGCCAGCAGGGATCAGGGGGCTCGCAATCAGCCCCAGCATTTT. Encoded protein: CASRDQGARNQPQHF.

The chain has TRBV2 and TRBJ1-4; 8 nucleotides align to TRBD1. The germline CDR1 and CDR2 sequences are SNHLY and FYNNEI. The J segment lost 10 bases and the V segment lost 6 bases, leaving 10 bases of the junction unmatched. The CDR3 has 14 amino acids. CDR3 sequence (DNA): TGTGCCAGCAGAGCTCAGGGGGCCAGTGGAAAACTGTTTTTT. Translated, it gives CASRAQGASGKLFF.

This chain connects TRBV27 to TRBJ1-6, with 7 bases identical to TRBD1. The J segment lost 9 bases and the V segment lost 7 bases, leaving 18 bases of the junction unmatched. Looked up from germline, CDR1 is MNHEY and CDR2 is SMNVEV (reference sequence). This CDR3 region has 17 residues. CDR3 in amino acids: CASNEFRGGQVLSPLHF. As DNA, the CDR3 is TGTGCCAGCAATGAGTTCAGGGGCGGACAGGTGCTTTCACCCCTCCACTTT.

On this clone: One end of the junction does not line up with germline, which may come from a read error. The rearrangement joins TRBV15 to TRBJ2-2; 7 bases agree with TRBD1. CDR3 length: 14 residues. The germline CDR1 and CDR2 sequences are LNHNV and YYDKDF (reference sequence). The CDR3 spells CATSGDRAPGELFF. CDR3 sequence (DNA): TGTGCCACCAGCGGAGACAGGGCCCCCGGGGAGCTGTTTTTT.